The sequence of this T cell receptor beta chain was determined in a study of blood T cells in healthy people across ages. A few counts support this clonotype. The V and J ends lost 5 bases and 4 bases, in that order; junction bases with no gene match: 16. Germline-derived CDR1 and CDR2 are SGHTA and FQGNSA. This CDR3 has 18 residues. With a J-beta primer mix and a sample-barcoded 5' primer, a second PCR ran about 7 to 11 cycles. TCRdb reanalysed the 5' RACE reads using MiXCR and keeps one entry per CDR3 protein. Among some 800,000 distinct CDR3 sequences listed, under 55% were seen once. The chain joins TRBV7-2 to TRBJ2-7; 11 nucleotides line up with TRBD2. The material sequenced was blood. The receptor was isolated from a man between 60 and 75 years old in good health. This CDR3 reads CASSALTSGGPTIYEQYF. The CDR3 nucleotides read TGTGCCAGCAGCGCTCTAACTAGCGGGGGACCCACGATTTACGAGCAGTACTTC.